Below are 32 T cell receptor beta chains sequenced from a single sample in a study of regulatory T cells in long-lasting Graves disease. Time point reported: persistent/refractory GD, antithyroid drugs over 5 years with positive TRAb. TCR sequences were obtained from RNA taken from PBMCs. iRepertoire HTBI primers and Arm-PCR of CDR3 regions built TCR beta libraries. Each CDR3 protein is one row after TCRdb ran MiXCR on the multiplex PCR reads. The sample comprises about 470,000 distinct CDR3 sequences, less than 25% of which are singletons, and about 7.8% rests with the top ten. The specimen was peripheral blood mononuclear cells (PBMCs), collected when the disease was refractory, from a patient treated with antithyroid drugs. These receptors were taken from a female donor with Graves disease.

The chain combines TRBV5-1 with TRBJ1-2; no definite D call. This CDR3 contains 13 residues. Germline values: CDR1 SGHRS, CDR2 YFSETQ. V gave up 0 bases and J gave up 8 bases, with 11 bases separating them. Written as DNA, the CDR3 is TGCGCCAGCAGCTTGGCAAACTTCTACGGCTACACCTTC. Protein sequence: CASSLANFYGYTF.

The table lists this clonotype with many counts. The chain combines TRBV6-1 with TRBJ2-5; 13 bases match TRBD2. This CDR3 comprises 14 residues. CDR1 is MNHNS and CDR2 is SASEGT in the germline V gene. Losses at the gene ends were 6 bases for V and 7 bases for J; bases not matched to a gene: 5. The CDR3 DNA sequence: TGTGCCAGCAGCTGGACTAGCGGGGGAGGGACCCAGTACTTC. Amino acid sequence: CASSWTSGGGTQYF.

This rearrangement joins TRBV5-1 to TRBJ1-5, with D possibly being TRBD1 (6 bases). V shed 5 bases and J shed 3 bases, with 15 bases lying between them. The CDR3 is 15 amino acids. Germline lookup yields CDR1 SGHRS and CDR2 YFSETQ. CDR3 DNA sequence: TGCGCCAGCAGACAGGGTATAGGGAACAATCAGCCCCAGCATTTT. It translates to CASRQGIGNNQPQHF.

This clonotype came up many times. V usage is TRBV3-1 and J usage is TRBJ1-2, with TRBD1 matching 7 bases. This CDR3 contains 14 residues. V trimming: 3 bases; J trimming: 9 bases; junction bases outside the gene matches: 10. In germline, CDR1 is LGHDT, CDR2 YNNKEL (reference sequence). Here the CDR3 DNA reads TGTGCCAGCAGCCATATCACAGGGGCGGTTAGCTACACCTTC. Translating it yields CASSHITGAVSYTF. The full variable domain, rest sourced from reference TRBV3-1 and TRBJ1-2, is DTAVSQTPKYLVTQMGNDKSIKCEQNLGHDTMYWYKQDSKKFLKIMFSYNNKELIINETVPNRFSPKSPDKAHLNLHINSLELGDSAVYFCASSHITGAVSYTFGSGTRLTVV.

The rearrangement links TRBV29-1 to TRBJ1-2, with D possibly matching TRBD1 (5 bases). This CDR3 has 13 amino acids. V lost 0 bases and J 6 bases, leaving 11 bases between the germline ends. Germline V CDR1 and CDR2: SQVTM, ANQGSEA. CDR3 sequence: CSVEEGAGNGYTF. CDR3 bases: TGCAGCGTTGAAGAAGGGGCAGGAAATGGCTACACCTTC.

V and J are TRBV5-4 and TRBJ2-7; D may match TRBD1 or TRBD2 (5 bases each). Trimming left V 5 bases short and J 2 bases short, with 17 bases between. Germline V lookup: CDR1 SGHNT, CDR2 YYREEE (reference sequence). The CDR3 covers 15 residues. Written as DNA, the CDR3 is TGTGCCAGCAGTACAAAAGCGACGGGACCCTACGAGCAGTACTTC. Its translation: CASSTKATGPYEQYF.

This clonotype was seen ten or more times. The gene calls are TRBV6-1 and TRBJ1-3; D is unresolved. The CDR3 extends over 15 amino acids. Trimming left V 10 bases short and J 2 bases short, with 18 bases between. Germline V gene data show CDR1 as MNHNS and CDR2 as SASEGT. The CDR3 loop is CATQVQGNPGNTIYF. CDR3 in DNA: TGTGCCACCCAGGTCCAAGGTAACCCTGGAAACACCATATATTTT.

This clonotype was counted between two and nine times. Here the CDR3 DNA reads TGTGCCAGCAGCTTAGGTGGAGTAATTGAAGCTTTCTTT. This sequence encodes CASSLGGVIEAFF. The chain is built from TRBV7-2 and TRBJ1-1; D is uncertain. V was cut by 1 base and J by 7 bases, with 10 bases left in between. Germline V gene sequence: CDR1 SGHTA, CDR2 FQGNSA. The CDR3 length is 13 residues. Full variable domain (remainder filled in from reference TRBV7-2 and TRBJ1-1): GAGVSQSPSNKVTEKGKDVELRCDPISGHTALYWYRQSLGQGLEFLIYFQGNSAPDKSGLPSDRFSAERTGGSVSTLTIQRTQQEDSAVYLCASSLGGVIEAFFGQGTRLTVV.

This clonotype showed up many times. The gene calls are TRBV11-2 and TRBJ1-2, with D uncertain. Germline V gene sequence: CDR1 SGHAT, CDR2 FQNNGV. This CDR3 contains 15 residues. V was clipped by 5 bases and J by 4 bases, with 17 bases between them. DNA for the CDR3: TGTGCCAGCAGCCCCATCCCCGGTAGAGGCTATGGCTACACCTTC. Translation gives CASSPIPGRGYGYTF.

This clonotype appeared a few times. The chain recombines TRBV19 with TRBJ2-4; 8 bases are shared with TRBD2. CDR1 and CDR2 (germline): LNHDA, SQIVND (reference sequence). The CDR3 is 14 residues long. With V trimmed by 4 bases and J by 4 bases, 3 bases remained unmatched. CDR3 sequence (DNA): TGTGCCAGTAGTAATGCGGGGGGAAAAAACATTCAGTACTTC. Protein sequence: CASSNAGGKNIQYF.

The chain has TRBV6-1 and TRBJ2-7; 8 nucleotides align to TRBD1. The CDR3 is made up of 16 amino acids. V gave up 5 bases and J gave up 0 bases; unmatched junction bases: 9. Per germline, CDR1 MNHNS and CDR2 SASEGT. CDR3 coding DNA: TGTGCCAGCAGTCCACTGGACAGGGCGAGCTCCTACGAGCAGTACTTC. This translates into CASSPLDRASSYEQYF.

CDR3 residues: CASSPIAGGLGGYTF. CDR3 nucleotide sequence: TGTGCCAGCAGCCCAATAGCCGGGGGGCTCGGTGGCTACACCTTC. The chain joins TRBV11-2 to TRBJ1-2; TRBD1 might be the D (6 bases). V lost 5 bases, J lost 7 bases, and 20 bases lay in between. Germline V lookup: CDR1 SGHAT, CDR2 FQNNGV. The CDR3 covers 15 residues.

This chain connects TRBV5-1 to TRBJ2-7, with unresolved D. CDR1 is SGHRS, CDR2 YFSETQ, per germline. V was cut by 0 bases and J by 3 bases, with 10 bases left in between. This CDR3 has 14 amino acids. The CDR3 sequence: CASSLGTANYEQYF. DNA of the CDR3: TGCGCCAGCAGCTTGGGGACGGCTAACTACGAGCAGTACTTC. The variable domain in full, completed from reference TRBV5-1 and TRBJ2-7, reads KAGVTQTPRYLIKTRGQQVTLSCSPISGHRSVSWYQQTPGQGLQFLFEYFSETQRNKGNFPGRFSGRQFSNSRSEMNVSTLELGDSALYLCASSLGTANYEQYFGPGTRLTVT.

In this sample, this clonotype turned up many times. V is TRBV2 and J is TRBJ2-7; TRBD1 agrees at 9 bases. The germline V gene has CDR1 SNHLY and CDR2 FYNNEI. The J segment lost 0 bases and the V segment lost 6 bases, leaving 3 bases of the junction unmatched. This CDR3 spans 14 amino acids. The CDR3 nucleotides read TGTGCCAGCAGGGACAGGGGAAGCTCCTACGAGCAGTACTTC. Its translation is CASRDRGSSYEQYF.

The sample holds many counts of this clonotype. One junction end disagrees with the germline gene, perhaps due to a read error. The CDR3 nucleotides are TGTACCAGCAGCTTATCAGGGGCCTACGAGCAGTACTTC. Its translation is CTSSLSGAYEQYF. The rearrangement joins TRBV11-1 to TRBJ2-7; weak D call: TRBD1 (6 bases). In germline, CDR1 is SGHAT, CDR2 FQDESV (reference sequence). The CDR3 extends over 13 amino acids.

V and J are TRBV7-8 and TRBJ2-1; 7 nucleotides align to TRBD1. Germline V gene data show CDR1 as SGHVS and CDR2 as FQNEAQ. The CDR3 runs to 15 residues. Trimming cost V 5 bases and J 7 bases; bases outside gene matches: 11. The CDR3 DNA reads as TGTGCCAGCAGCAATCACCGGGACAGATGGAATGAGCAGTTCTTC. Amino acid sequence: CASSNHRDRWNEQFF. Full variable domain (missing parts from reference TRBV7-8 and TRBJ2-1): GAGVSQSPRYKVAKRGQDVALRCDPISGHVSLFWYQQALGQGPEFLTYFQNEAQLDKSGLPSDRFFAERPEGSVSTLKIQRTQQEDSAVYLCASSNHRDRWNEQFFGPGTRLTVL.

Turning to this clonotype: This may arise from a read error, as a much more abundant clone is one base away. The chain recombines TRBV11-2 with TRBJ1-1; D call uncertain. From germline, CDR1 is SGHAT and CDR2 FQNNGV. This CDR3 region has 16 residues. The CDR3 nucleotides are TGTGCCAGCAGCCATAGATTTGGTGCCCCTAACATTGAAGCTTTCTTT. Translating gives CASSHRFGAPNIEAFF.

This clonotype was detected a few times. The gene calls are TRBV29-1 and TRBJ2-7; 8 nucleotides match TRBD1. The CDR3 spans 15 residues. After removal of 7 bases from V and 1 base from J, the junction contained 12 bases not matched to a gene. Germline assignment: CDR1 SQVTM and CDR2 ANQGSEA. CDR3 loop: CSARIDRGRSYEQYF. CDR3 nucleotides: TGCAGCGCACGGATCGACAGGGGAAGGTCCTACGAGCAGTACTTC.

This clonotype was counted many times. The chain links TRBV27 to TRBJ1-4; no reliable D call. This CDR3 has 14 residues. Germline V lookup: CDR1 MNHEY, CDR2 SMNVEV (reference sequence). The V end lost 5 bases, the J end lost 0 bases, and 7 bases lay between the germline ends. The CDR3 DNA reads as TGTGCCAGCAGTACAACTGCAACTAATGAAAAACTGTTTTTT. This encodes CASSTTATNEKLFF.

The chain has TRBV7-9 and TRBJ1-1, with a weak D call TRBD1 (6 bases). The V and J ends lost 5 bases and 1 base respectively, with 20 bases between them. The germline V gene encodes CDR1 SEHNR and CDR2 FQNEAQ (reference sequence). This CDR3 spans 17 amino acids. CDR3 in DNA: TGTGCCAGCAGCAGGGGGGTCGCAGGGGCGGGGAACACTGAAGCTTTCTTT. This translates into CASSRGVAGAGNTEAFF.

Remarks on this clonotype: No conserved phenylalanine or tryptophan is present at the end of the CDR3, so a read error is the likely explanation. The V and J genes are TRBV7-2 and TRBJ1-5; possibly TRBD1 for D (5 bases). This CDR3 has 16 amino acids. Germline V gene data show CDR1 as SGHTA and CDR2 as FQGNSA. V shed 4 bases and J shed 3 bases, with 16 bases lying between them. Here the CDR3 DNA reads TGTGCCAGCAGCTCAGAAGAGGGACTGAACAATCAGCCCCAGCATTCT. Translating gives CASSSEEGLNNQPQHS.

This chain links TRBV5-1 with TRBJ2-2; 11 bases are a match to TRBD2. V shed 3 bases, J shed 2 bases, and the junction held 9 bases outside the gene matches. Germline CDR1 reads SGHRS; CDR2 reads YFSETQ. CDR3 length: 18 residues. The CDR3 region has the DNA TGCGCCAGCAGCTGGGGTGAAACTAGCGGGAGAAACACCGGGGAGCTGTTTTTT. Translated, it gives CASSWGETSGRNTGELFF.

In its sample, this clonotype was seen many times. The rearrangement links TRBV5-5 to TRBJ2-5, with a possible D match to TRBD1 (6 bases). Germline CDR1 reads SGHKS; CDR2 reads YYEKEE (reference sequence). CDR3 length: 15 amino acids. The V and J ends lost 2 bases and 5 bases respectively, with 16 bases between them. CDR3 DNA: TGTGCCAGCAGCTTAGGTGGCGGTAGGGGGGAGACCCAGTACTTC. Its protein product is CASSLGGGRGETQYF.

In nucleotides, the CDR3 is TGTGCCAGCAGTGAAGCCCATGGAGGTGAAGCTTTCTTT. Translation gives CASSEAHGGEAFF. The chain links TRBV2 to TRBJ1-1; D is ambiguous. V was clipped by 0 bases and J by 7 bases, with 9 bases between them. CDR1 and CDR2 from the germline V gene are SNHLY and FYNNEI. The CDR3 has 13 residues.

The CDR3 reads CASSSSGRLGGELFF. As DNA, the CDR3 is TGTGCCAGCAGCAGTAGCGGGAGATTAGGCGGGGAGCTGTTTTTT. This chain connects TRBV7-9 to TRBJ2-2; 9 positions agree with TRBD2. The junction had 8 bases not matched to a gene; V was cut back by 5 bases and J by 7 bases. Germline lookup yields CDR1 SEHNR and CDR2 FQNEAQ (reference sequence). The CDR3 is 15 residues long.

Note on this clonotype: This may be a read error, as it is one base from a much larger clone. The rearrangement uses TRBV7-2 and TRBJ1-6; a possible D gene is TRBD1 (5 bases). The length of the CDR3 is 17 residues. Germline V gives CDR1 SGHTA, CDR2 FQGNSA. The V gene lost 5 bases and the J gene lost 6 bases, with 20 bases spanning the gap. CDR3 in DNA: TGTGCCAGCAGCCCGCGGAGCAGGGTCTCGTGTAATTCACCCCTCCACTTT. It specifies CASSPRSRVSCNSPLHF.

In this sample, this clonotype turned up a few times. This chain uses TRBV28 with TRBJ2-7, with D possibly being TRBD1 (6 bases). CDR1 is MDHEN and CDR2 is SYDVKM in the germline V gene. The CDR3 has 15 residues. V gave up 5 bases and J gave up 0 bases, with 14 bases separating them. CDR3 sequence reads: CASSPGGGPSYEQYF. The CDR3, as DNA: TGTGCCAGCAGTCCTGGGGGCGGGCCCTCCTACGAGCAGTACTTC.

There are many counts of this clonotype. The CDR3 loop reads CSVNGLGMREQYF. The CDR3 DNA reads as TGCAGCGTAAATGGGTTGGGGATGAGAGAGCAGTACTTC. The J gene is TRBJ2-7, the V gene TRBV29-1; unclear D gene. CDR3 length: 13 amino acids. Trimming cost V 6 bases and J 7 bases, with 19 bases left between them. CDR1 and CDR2 (germline): SQVTM, ANQGSEA.

Ten or more counts support this clonotype. V gene TRBV28 combines with J gene TRBJ1-1; a weak D match, TRBD1 (5 bases). The CDR3 sequence is 12 residues long. With 5 bases removed from V and 10 bases from J, the gap between germline ends came to 14 bases. Germline CDR1 and CDR2: MDHEN and SYDVKM. CDR3 residues: CASSLSGRGAFF. CDR3 sequence (DNA): TGTGCCAGCAGTCTATCGGGGAGGGGAGCTTTCTTT.

This clonotype was observed many times. This chain connects TRBV2 to TRBJ2-7, with 15 nucleotides matching TRBD2. This CDR3 spans 16 amino acids. CDR1 is SNHLY, CDR2 FYNNEI, per germline. Trimming cost V 10 bases and J 3 bases; bases outside gene matches: 10. The CDR3 DNA is TGTGCCACCACGGGACTAGCGGGAGGAACCCTCTACGAGCAGTACTTC. Translated: CATTGLAGGTLYEQYF.

Ten or more counts support this clonotype. The gene calls are TRBV28 and TRBJ1-1, with a weak D call TRBD1 (6 bases). The CDR3 is 13 amino acids. Per the germline V gene, CDR1 is MDHEN and CDR2 is SYDVKM. V lost 6 bases and J lost 5, with 13 bases in between. CDR3 sequence: CASREQGGTEAFF. The DNA of the CDR3 is TGTGCCAGCAGAGAACAGGGTGGGACTGAAGCTTTCTTT.

The rearrangement uses TRBV11-2 and TRBJ2-7, with D unresolved. The CDR3 loop spans 15 amino acids. The V gene's germline CDR1 is SGHAT and CDR2 FQNNGV. V was clipped by 5 bases and J by 0 bases, with 14 bases between them. CDR3 sequence: CASSHRSGHSYEQYF. Written as DNA, the CDR3 is TGTGCCAGCAGCCATAGGTCCGGGCACTCCTACGAGCAGTACTTC. The full variable domain, in which reference TRBV11-2 and TRBJ2-7 provide the parts outside the CDR3, is EAGVAQSPRYKIIEKRQSVAFWCNPISGHATLYWYQQILGQGPKLLIQFQNNGVVDDSQLPKDRFSAERLKGVDSTLKIQPAKLEDSAVYLCASSHRSGHSYEQYFGPGTRLTVT.